Shown below are 24 T cell receptor beta chains from a single sample sequenced in a study of cytomegalovirus exposure and HLA in healthy donors. This PCR relied on a set of 60 Vbeta primers and 13 Jbeta primers. TCRdb's copy holds only in-frame clones and misses some; the assay was immunoSEQ multiplex PCR. Of a few hundred thousand clones detected, around nine tenths appear once; the ten largest clones hold about 1.7%. The material sequenced was PBMCs. Receptor source: a girl aged 2 to 9 in good health and CMV-seronegative.

The V gene is TRBV6-1, the J gene TRBJ2-1; maybe TRBD2 (6 bases). The germline gives CDR1 MNHNS, CDR2 SASEGT. CDR3 length equals 14 residues. V was cut by 3 bases and J by 9 bases, with 15 bases left in between. CDR3 loop: CASSEVGSVSEQFF. Here the CDR3 DNA reads TGTGCCAGCAGTGAGGTCGGGAGCGTCAGTGAGCAGTTCTTC.

V is TRBV19 and J is TRBJ2-5; 7 bases align to TRBD1. The germline gives CDR1 LNHDA, CDR2 SQIVND (reference sequence). The CDR3 sequence is 14 residues long. Trimming took 5 bases from V and 1 from J; bases not matched to a gene: 4. CDR3 DNA: TGTGCCAGTAGTGAACAGGGGCGCCAAGAGACCCAGTACTTC. Translated, it gives CASSEQGRQETQYF. Looking up the rest from reference TRBV19 and TRBJ2-5 gives the full variable domain: DGGITQSPKYLFRKEGQNVTLSCEQNLNHDAMYWYRQDPGQGLRLIYYSQIVNDFQKGDIAEGYSVSREKKESFPLTVTSAQKNPTAFYLCASSEQGRQETQYFGPGTRLLVL.

The chain recombines TRBV20-1 with TRBJ2-1; D is perhaps TRBD2 (5 bases). This CDR3 has 11 residues. Germline V gene data show CDR1 as DFQATT and CDR2 as SNEGSKA (reference sequence). V lost 7 bases to trimming and J lost 4 bases, with 8 bases between them. This CDR3 reads CSDRGYNEQFF. In DNA, the CDR3 is TGCAGTGACCGGGGTTACAATGAGCAGTTCTTC.

The rearrangement joins TRBV2 to TRBJ1-6; perhaps TRBD1 as D (6 bases). Germline values: CDR1 SNHLY, CDR2 FYNNEI. The V end was cut by 9 bases, the J end by 4 bases, with 7 bases between. The CDR3 length is 12 residues. CDR3 sequence reads: CARQGYNSPLHF. The CDR3, as DNA: TGTGCCAGACAGGGTTATAATTCACCCCTCCACTTT.

Here the CDR3 reads CASSPPTGGRAEQYF. The CDR3 nucleotides are TGTGCCAGCAGCCCTCCCACGGGGGGGAGAGCCGAGCAGTACTTC. This chain connects TRBV7-8 to TRBJ2-7; TRBD2 matches 8 bases. Unmatched junction bases numbered 12, after V lost 5 bases and J lost 6 bases. Germline assignment: CDR1 SGHVS and CDR2 FQNEAQ. CDR3 size: 15 residues.

This chain links TRBV6-1 with TRBJ2-2; a possible D gene is TRBD2 (5 bases). Germline CDR1 is MNHNS and CDR2 is SASEGT. CDR3 length: 13 residues. V shed 7 bases and J shed 5 bases, with 11 bases lying between them. CDR3 protein: CASKFRETGELFF. The DNA of the CDR3 is TGTGCCAGCAAGTTTAGGGAGACCGGGGAGCTGTTTTTT.

The chain employs TRBV29-1 and TRBJ2-2, with D tentatively TRBD2 (5 bases). V lost 6 bases and J 1 base, leaving 9 bases between the germline ends. The CDR3 sequence is 13 residues long. Germline V gene sequence: CDR1 SQVTM, CDR2 ANQGSEA. CDR3 in DNA: TGCAGCGTGGACTTACAGAACACCGGGGAGCTGTTTTTT. It encodes CSVDLQNTGELFF.

The V and J genes are TRBV12-5 and TRBJ2-1; D may be TRBD1 (5 bases). Germline values: CDR1 LGHNT, CDR2 FRNRAP. This CDR3 contains 14 residues. V lost 0 bases and J 8 bases, leaving 11 bases between the germline ends. The CDR3 DNA reads TGTGCTAGTGGTTTGGTAGCAGGGTGGGATGAGCAGTTCTTC. Translation gives CASGLVAGWDEQFF.

This clone was seen a few times. V gene TRBV10-1 combines with J gene TRBJ2-1; 7 nucleotides align to TRBD2. Trimming cost V 3 bases and J 0 bases; bases outside gene matches: 5. Germline loops: CDR1 WNHNN, CDR2 SYGVQD (reference sequence). CDR3 size: 16 residues. The chain's CDR3 is CASSESRGSSYNEQFF. CDR3 nucleotide sequence: TGCGCCAGCAGTGAAAGCCGCGGGAGCTCCTACAATGAGCAGTTCTTC.

The rearrangement joins TRBV29-1 to TRBJ2-1, with D maybe TRBD2 (5 bases). Germline loops: CDR1 SQVTM, CDR2 ANQGSEA. The CDR3 contains 17 residues. V was cut by 2 bases and J by 3 bases, with 20 bases left in between. For the CDR3, the DNA is TGCAGCGTTGAAAGCTGGGTGGCGGGTAGAGGCTACAATGAGCAGTTCTTC. As protein: CSVESWVAGRGYNEQFF.

The chain carries TRBV7-9 and TRBJ2-1; possibly TRBD2 for D (5 bases). V lost 5 bases and J 4 bases, leaving 12 bases between the germline ends. Germline loops: CDR1 SEHNR, CDR2 FQNEAQ (reference sequence). The length of the CDR3 is 14 residues. The DNA for the CDR3 is TGTGCCAGCAGCCCTGACTATACGTACAATGAGCAGTTCTTC. This encodes CASSPDYTYNEQFF.

The rearrangement joins TRBV28 to TRBJ1-1; TRBD1 aligns across 8 bases. Unmatched junction bases numbered 10, after V lost 3 bases and J lost 10 bases. The CDR3 length is 14 residues. CDR1 and CDR2 (germline): MDHEN, SYDVKM. In DNA form, the CDR3 reads TGTGCCAGCAGTTTCCCCCACAGGGGGGGGGTAGCTTTCTTT. It is translated as CASSFPHRGGVAFF.

V gene TRBV6-5 combines with J gene TRBJ2-3, with D perhaps matching TRBD2 (6 bases). The V gene lost 4 bases and the J gene lost 5 bases, with 16 bases spanning the gap. The CDR3 has 15 amino acids. The V gene's germline CDR1 is MNHEY and CDR2 SVGAGI. CDR3: CASSFERGIGDTQYF. Here the CDR3 DNA reads TGTGCCAGCAGTTTTGAACGGGGGATTGGAGATACGCAGTATTTT.

The genes are TRBV7-2 and TRBJ2-3, with 12 nucleotides matching TRBD1. The CDR3 has 15 amino acids. Trimming at V came to 5 bases and at J to 6 bases, leaving 6 bases not matched to a gene. The germline gives CDR1 SGHTA, CDR2 FQGNSA. The CDR3 nucleotides are TGTGCCAGCAGCCAACCGGGACAGGGGGCCGATACGCAGTATTTT. Translating gives CASSQPGQGADTQYF.

This clone was seen a handful of times. This chain uses TRBV6-5 with TRBJ2-7; D possibly corresponds to TRBD2 (5 bases). Germline V gene sequence: CDR1 MNHEY, CDR2 SVGAGI. CDR3 length equals 12 residues. Trimming left V 5 bases short and J 7 bases short, with 12 bases between. DNA of the CDR3: TGTGCCAGCAGTAGAACCGGAGGTGAGCAGTACTTC. Protein product: CASSRTGGEQYF.

CDR3 sequence: CASSPPGGTSGMYNEQFF. CDR3 in DNA: TGTGCCAGCAGCCCCCCAGGGGGGACTAGCGGGATGTACAATGAGCAGTTCTTC. The J gene is TRBJ2-1, the V gene TRBV5-4; 13 positions agree with TRBD2. Germline CDR1 SGHNT, CDR2 YYREEE (reference sequence). Trimming cost V 4 bases and J 4 bases; bases outside gene matches: 11. The CDR3 has 18 residues.

The chain is built from TRBV6-5 and TRBJ2-1; TRBD2 matches 8 bases. The CDR3 has 12 amino acids. V was clipped by 6 bases and J by 10 bases; unmatched bases: 5. Germline V gives CDR1 MNHEY, CDR2 SVGAGI. The CDR3 DNA is TGTGCCAGCAGGCGGGAGGTCGGGGAGCAGTTCTTC. Protein product: CASRREVGEQFF.

This clone was counted once. The V and J genes are TRBV9 and TRBJ1-5; 9 nucleotides line up with TRBD1. CDR3 length: 17 amino acids. Germline CDR1 is SGDLS and CDR2 is YYNGEE. V gave up 1 base and J gave up 4 bases; unmatched junction bases: 9. DNA of the CDR3: TGTGCCAGCAGCGTACGACAGGGGGAGACGTGGAATCAGCCCCAGCATTTT. Its protein product is CASSVRQGETWNQPQHF.

The chain carries TRBV23-1 and TRBJ1-2; TRBD1 might be the D (6 bases). TRBV23-1 is an open reading frame whose function is uncertain. Trimming pared 4 bases from V and 5 bases from J, leaving 17 bases between. This CDR3 is 15 amino acids long. The CDR3 here is CASSLVPGTLYGYTF. The DNA of the CDR3 is TGCGCCAGCAGTCTCGTTCCCGGGACACTGTATGGCTACACCTTC.

This sequence joins TRBV27 and TRBJ2-7; TRBD2 aligns across 7 bases. Trimming took 0 bases from V and 3 from J; bases not matched to a gene: 8. The V gene's germline CDR1 is MNHEY and CDR2 SMNVEV (reference sequence). This CDR3 contains 16 residues. Here the CDR3 reads CASSLSTGGLYYEQYF. CDR3 DNA: TGTGCCAGCAGTTTATCGACGGGAGGCCTCTACTACGAGCAGTACTTC.

V is TRBV25-1 and J is TRBJ2-1, with a possible D match to TRBD2 (6 bases). The CDR3 is 13 amino acids. Trimming took 3 bases from V and 11 from J, leaving 14 bases between them. CDR1 and CDR2 from the germline V gene are MGHDK and SYGVNS. This CDR3 reads CASSEPLRGKQFF. The CDR3, as DNA: TGTGCCAGCAGTGAGCCCCTTCGGGGGAAGCAGTTCTTC.

This chain joins TRBV19 and TRBJ1-5; D gene uncertain. Trimming pared 9 bases from V and 4 bases from J, leaving 16 bases between. Germline V gene sequence: CDR1 LNHDA, CDR2 SQIVND (reference sequence). The CDR3 sequence is 14 residues long. In DNA, the CDR3 is TGTGCCAGCCACCCTCGAGGTTCTAATCAGCCCCAGCATTTT. It yields the protein CASHPRGSNQPQHF.

The chain carries TRBV29-1 and TRBJ1-1; perhaps TRBD1 as D (5 bases). This CDR3 is 17 amino acids long. V lost 1 base to trimming and J lost 2 bases, with 20 bases between them. Germline CDR1 and CDR2: SQVTM and ANQGSEA. CDR3 sequence (DNA): TGCAGCGTTGAAGGGGGCGTCGGCAGCCACCACAACACTGAAGCTTTCTTT. Its translation is CSVEGGVGSHHNTEAFF.

V and J are TRBV9 and TRBJ1-2; no clear D. Trimming took 7 bases from V and 1 from J, leaving 11 bases between them. The CDR3 sequence is 13 residues long. Germline V gene sequence: CDR1 SGDLS, CDR2 YYNGEE. DNA for the CDR3: TGTGCCAGCTTTACGGGGTTTAACTATGGCTACACCTTC. It encodes CASFTGFNYGYTF.